This T cell receptor (beta chain) derives from a study of siplizumab effects on memory and regulatory T cells. General study points: Versus approximately 29% in controls, the mappable alloreactive CD4+ clones averaged 68.8% Treg-derived with siplizumab. Siplizumab produced a significant drop in alloreactive sequences attributable to unstimulated CD4+ memory cells.

TCRdb's copy holds only in-frame clones and misses some; the assay was immunoSEQ multiplex PCR. Of roughly 100,000 clones listed, roughly nine tenths are singletons. Germline values: CDR1 MDHEN, CDR2 SYDVKM. The CDR3 is 13 residues long. This clone came up once. Antigen specificity is unknown. The source material was CD4+ T cells sorted from blood. The rearrangement joins TRBV28 to TRBJ1-1, with a possible D match to TRBD1 (5 bases). The TCR sequence derives from a human donor in good health. The CDR3 nucleotides read TGTGCGCATCGCCCGGGGACGGGGAGAGGCGCTTTCTTT. Translated, it gives CAHRPGTGRGAFF.